These 10 T cell receptor beta chains originate from one sample sequenced in a study of blood T cell repertoires in COVID-19. The data were produced by immunoSEQ multiplex PCR, yet TCRdb's version contains in-frame clones alone and is incomplete. The sample gives about 440,000 clones, 87% of which show up once; just under 2% is in the top ten. The sequenced material came from PBMCs or T cells enriched from blood (not recorded which). The receptor source for this set is a woman under 30 with acute COVID-19.

The rearrangement uses TRBV9 and TRBJ1-2; 8 nucleotides line up with TRBD1. The trim removed 4 bases at V and 4 bases at J, leaving 12 bases unmatched. Germline loops: CDR1 SGDLS, CDR2 YYNGEE. The CDR3 is 16 residues long. In nucleotides, the CDR3 is TGTGCCAGCAGCCCGAGCGGACAGGGCGTCGGCTATGGCTACACCTTC. The encoded protein is CASSPSGQGVGYGYTF.

The V gene is TRBV6-2 or TRBV6-3, the J gene TRBJ2-7; maybe TRBD1 (5 bases). CDR1 and CDR2 (germline): MNHEY, SVGEGT. V lost 6 bases and J 0 bases, leaving 12 bases between the germline ends. CDR3 size: 14 residues. The CDR3 sequence: CASSDRQLSYEQYF. The CDR3, as DNA: TGTGCCAGCAGCGATCGACAGCTCTCCTACGAGCAGTACTTC.

The V and J genes are TRBV29-1 and TRBJ2-1; the match to TRBD2 covers 7 bases. With V trimmed by 4 bases and J by 3 bases, 6 bases remained unmatched. Germline V gene sequence: CDR1 SQVTM, CDR2 ANQGSEA. The length of the CDR3 is 14 residues. This CDR3 is CSVVRGSYYNEQFF. DNA for the CDR3: TGCAGCGTTGTCCGCGGGAGTTACTACAATGAGCAGTTCTTC.

V gene TRBV19 combines with J gene TRBJ1-3, with D possibly TRBD1 on 5 matching bases. The CDR3 contains 15 residues. Trimming took 3 bases from V and 1 from J, leaving 10 bases between them. Germline V CDR1 and CDR2: LNHDA, SQIVND (reference sequence). The CDR3 DNA reads as TGTGCCAGTAGTATGAGGACACGGTCTGGAAACACCATATATTTT. This translates into CASSMRTRSGNTIYF.

This sequence joins TRBV10-3 and TRBJ1-4, with D uncertain. The CDR3 loop spans 12 amino acids. Germline values: CDR1 ENHRY, CDR2 SYGVKD. V lost 4 bases and J lost 7, with 7 bases in between. Here the CDR3 DNA reads TGTGCCATCAGTGGGCCCCGTGAAAAACTGTTTTTT. This sequence encodes CAISGPREKLFF.

The V gene is TRBV5-5, the J gene TRBJ2-5, with 11 nucleotides matching TRBD1. CDR3 size: 16 residues. V shed 2 bases, J shed 1 base, and the junction held 4 bases outside the gene matches. CDR1 is SGHKS, CDR2 YYEKEE, per germline (reference sequence). The CDR3 bases are TGTGCCAGCAGCTTCCGGGACAGGGGGAGCCAAGAGACCCAGTACTTC. This sequence encodes CASSFRDRGSQETQYF.

This chain uses TRBV5-1 with TRBJ1-1; possible D gene TRBD1, 6 bases. CDR3 length equals 13 residues. Germline CDR1 is SGHRS and CDR2 is YFSETQ. Trimming shortened V by 0 bases and J by 4 bases, and 7 bases separated the two germline ends. The CDR3 spells CASSLEGVTEAFF. The CDR3 DNA is TGCGCCAGCAGCTTGGAGGGGGTCACTGAAGCTTTCTTT.

The chain links TRBV7-9 to TRBJ2-5; maybe TRBD2 (5 bases). V was trimmed by 4 bases and J by 1 base, leaving 10 bases between them. CDR1 is SEHNR and CDR2 is FQNEAQ in the germline V gene (reference sequence). The CDR3 length is 14 residues. CDR3: CASSWELAQETQYF. CDR3 nucleotide sequence: TGTGCCAGCAGCTGGGAGCTAGCCCAAGAGACCCAGTACTTC.

The V call is TRBV18, the J call TRBJ2-1; 10 nucleotides align to TRBD2. The CDR3 is made up of 17 amino acids. Germline V gene lookup returns CDR1 KGHSH and CDR2 LQKENI. After removal of 3 bases from V and 0 bases from J, the junction contained 5 bases not matched to a gene. CDR3: CASSPGASGSSYNEQFF. In nucleotides, the CDR3 is TGTGCCAGCTCACCTGGGGCTAGCGGGAGCTCCTACAATGAGCAGTTCTTC.

The chain joins TRBV9 to TRBJ1-1; D is perhaps TRBD1 (5 bases). The CDR3 is 15 residues long. The V gene lost 4 bases and the J gene lost 0 bases, with 13 bases spanning the gap. Germline CDR1 reads SGDLS; CDR2 reads YYNGEE. The CDR3, as DNA: TGTGCCAGCAGCTTTTCGGGGGTCATGAACACTGAAGCTTTCTTT. Protein sequence: CASSFSGVMNTEAFF.